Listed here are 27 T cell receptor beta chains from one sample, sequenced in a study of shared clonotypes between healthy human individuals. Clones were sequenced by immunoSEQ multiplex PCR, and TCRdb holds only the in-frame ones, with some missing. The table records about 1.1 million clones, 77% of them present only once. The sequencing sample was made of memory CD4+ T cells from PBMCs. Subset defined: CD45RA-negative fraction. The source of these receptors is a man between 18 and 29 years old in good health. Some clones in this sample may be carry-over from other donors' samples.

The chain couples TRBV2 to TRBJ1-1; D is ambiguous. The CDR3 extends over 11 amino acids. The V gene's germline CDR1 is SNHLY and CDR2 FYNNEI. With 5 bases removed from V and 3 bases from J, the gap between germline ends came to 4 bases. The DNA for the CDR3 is TGTGCCAGCAGTCGATACACTGAAGCTTTCTTT. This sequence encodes CASSRYTEAFF.

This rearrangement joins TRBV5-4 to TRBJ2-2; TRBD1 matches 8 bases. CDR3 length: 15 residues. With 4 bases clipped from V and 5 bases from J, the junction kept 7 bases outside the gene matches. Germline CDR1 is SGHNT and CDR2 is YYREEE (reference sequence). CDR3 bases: TGTGCCAGCAGCCTGGGACAGGAAGAGACCGGGGAGCTGTTTTTT. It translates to CASSLGQEETGELFF.

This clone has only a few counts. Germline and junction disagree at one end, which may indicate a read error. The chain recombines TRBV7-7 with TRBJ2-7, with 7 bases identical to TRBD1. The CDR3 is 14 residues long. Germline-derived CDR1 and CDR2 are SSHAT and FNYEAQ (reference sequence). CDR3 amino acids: CASRLQGPPYEQYF. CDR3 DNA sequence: TGTGCTAGCAGACTACAGGGGCCTCCTTACGAGCAGTACTTC. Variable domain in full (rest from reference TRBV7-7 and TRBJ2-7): GAGVSQSPRYKVTKRGQDVTLRCDPISSHATLYWYQQALGQGPEFLTYFNYEAQPDKSGLPSDRFSAERPEGSISTLTIQRTEQRDSAMYRCASRLQGPPYEQYFGPGTRLTVT.

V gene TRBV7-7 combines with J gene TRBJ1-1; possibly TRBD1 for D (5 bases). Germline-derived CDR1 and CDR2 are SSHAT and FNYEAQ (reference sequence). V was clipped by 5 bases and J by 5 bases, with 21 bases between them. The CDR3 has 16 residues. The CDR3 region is CASSPATGQTGTEAFF. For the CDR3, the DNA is TGTGCCAGCAGCCCAGCCACAGGCCAGACGGGGACTGAAGCTTTCTTT.

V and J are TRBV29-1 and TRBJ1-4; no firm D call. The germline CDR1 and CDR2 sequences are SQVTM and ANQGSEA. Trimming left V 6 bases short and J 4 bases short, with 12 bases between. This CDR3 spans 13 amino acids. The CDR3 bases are TGCAGCGTACGCGAAGACCTTAATGAAAAACTGTTTTTT. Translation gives CSVREDLNEKLFF.

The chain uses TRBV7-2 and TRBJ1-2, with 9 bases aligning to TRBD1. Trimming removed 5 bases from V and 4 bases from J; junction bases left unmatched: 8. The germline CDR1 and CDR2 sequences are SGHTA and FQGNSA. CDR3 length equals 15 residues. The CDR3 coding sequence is TGTGCCAGCAGCCCCGGGGACAGGGCACTCTATGGCTACACCTTC. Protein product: CASSPGDRALYGYTF.

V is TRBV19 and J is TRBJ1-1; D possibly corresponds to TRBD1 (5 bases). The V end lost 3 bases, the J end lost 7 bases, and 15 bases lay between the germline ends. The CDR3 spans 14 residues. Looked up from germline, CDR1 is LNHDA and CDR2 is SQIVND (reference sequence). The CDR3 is CASSINQGLGEAFF. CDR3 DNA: TGTGCCAGTAGTATCAACCAGGGTCTAGGTGAAGCTTTCTTT.

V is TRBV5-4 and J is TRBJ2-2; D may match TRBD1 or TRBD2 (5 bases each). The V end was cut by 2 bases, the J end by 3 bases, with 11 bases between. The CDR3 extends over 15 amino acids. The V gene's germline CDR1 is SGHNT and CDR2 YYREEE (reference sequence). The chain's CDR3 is CASSLRGAYTGELFF. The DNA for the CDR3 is TGTGCCAGCAGCTTAAGAGGGGCTTACACCGGGGAGCTGTTTTTT. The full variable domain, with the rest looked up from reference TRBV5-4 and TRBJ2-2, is ETGVTQSPTHLIKTRGQQVTLRCSSQSGHNTVSWYQQALGQGPQFIFQYYREEENGRGNFPPRFSGLQFPNYSSELNVNALELDDSALYLCASSLRGAYTGELFFGEGSRLTVL.

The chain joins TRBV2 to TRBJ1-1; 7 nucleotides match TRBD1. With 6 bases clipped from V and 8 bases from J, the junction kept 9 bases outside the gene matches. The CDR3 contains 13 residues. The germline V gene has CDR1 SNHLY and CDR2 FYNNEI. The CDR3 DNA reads TGTGCCAGCAGAGTTCTTTGGGACAGCGAAGCTTTCTTT. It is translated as CASRVLWDSEAFF.

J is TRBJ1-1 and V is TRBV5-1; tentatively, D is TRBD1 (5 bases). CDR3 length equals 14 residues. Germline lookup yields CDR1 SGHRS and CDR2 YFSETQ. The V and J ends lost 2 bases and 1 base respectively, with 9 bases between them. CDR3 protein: CASSFSGPNTEAFF. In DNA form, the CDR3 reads TGCGCCAGCAGCTTTTCGGGGCCGAACACTGAAGCTTTCTTT.

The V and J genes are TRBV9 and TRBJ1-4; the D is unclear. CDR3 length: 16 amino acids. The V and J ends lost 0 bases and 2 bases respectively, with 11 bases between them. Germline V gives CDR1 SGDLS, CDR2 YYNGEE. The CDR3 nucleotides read TGTGCCAGCAGCGTAGATCGGGGTGGTACTAATGAAAAACTGTTTTTT. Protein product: CASSVDRGGTNEKLFF.

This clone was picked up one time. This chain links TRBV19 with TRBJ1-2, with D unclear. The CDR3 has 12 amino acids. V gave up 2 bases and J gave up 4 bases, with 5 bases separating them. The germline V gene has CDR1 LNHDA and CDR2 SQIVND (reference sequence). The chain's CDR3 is CASSINSYGYTF. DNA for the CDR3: TGTGCCAGTAGTATAAACAGCTATGGCTACACCTTC.

The DNA of the CDR3 is TGTGCCAGCAGTTTAGACGGTTCGAGCGGGGCCCAGTACTTC. It yields the protein CASSLDGSSGAQYF. The chain combines TRBV28 with TRBJ2-5, with 7 bases lining up with TRBD2. This CDR3 comprises 14 residues. With 2 bases clipped from V and 9 bases from J, the junction kept 9 bases outside the gene matches. The germline V gene encodes CDR1 MDHEN and CDR2 SYDVKM.

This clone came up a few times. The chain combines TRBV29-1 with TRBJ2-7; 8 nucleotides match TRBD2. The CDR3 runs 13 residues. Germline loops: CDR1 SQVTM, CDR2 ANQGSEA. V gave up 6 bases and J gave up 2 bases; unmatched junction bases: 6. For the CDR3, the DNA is TGCAGCGTCAGCGGGAGCGCACCCTACGAGCAGTACTTC. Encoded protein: CSVSGSAPYEQYF.

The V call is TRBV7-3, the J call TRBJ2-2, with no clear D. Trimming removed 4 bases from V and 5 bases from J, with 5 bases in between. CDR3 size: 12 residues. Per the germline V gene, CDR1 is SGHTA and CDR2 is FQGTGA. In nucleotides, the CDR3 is TGTGCCAGCAGCTCTCAGACCGGGGAGCTGTTTTTT. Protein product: CASSSQTGELFF.

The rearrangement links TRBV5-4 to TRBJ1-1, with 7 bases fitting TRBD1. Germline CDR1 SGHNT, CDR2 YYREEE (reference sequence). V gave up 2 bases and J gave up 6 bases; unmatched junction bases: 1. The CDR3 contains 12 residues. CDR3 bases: TGTGCCAGCAGCTTCAGGGGGGCTGAAGCTTTCTTT. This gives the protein CASSFRGAEAFF.

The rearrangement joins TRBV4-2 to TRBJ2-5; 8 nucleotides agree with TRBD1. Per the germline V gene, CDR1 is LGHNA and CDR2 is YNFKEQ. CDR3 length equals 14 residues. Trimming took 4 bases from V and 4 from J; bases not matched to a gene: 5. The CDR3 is CASSPPGQVETQYF. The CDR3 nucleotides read TGTGCCAGCAGCCCTCCGGGACAGGTAGAGACCCAGTACTTC.

CDR3 coding DNA: TGTGCCTGGGGCCGGGCCTTTAACTATGGCTACACCTTC. Amino acid sequence: CAWGRAFNYGYTF. The chain carries TRBV30 and TRBJ1-2; D not certain. This CDR3 has 13 amino acids. From germline, CDR1 is GTSNPN and CDR2 SVGIG (reference sequence). V gave up 5 bases and J gave up 1 base, with 11 bases separating them.

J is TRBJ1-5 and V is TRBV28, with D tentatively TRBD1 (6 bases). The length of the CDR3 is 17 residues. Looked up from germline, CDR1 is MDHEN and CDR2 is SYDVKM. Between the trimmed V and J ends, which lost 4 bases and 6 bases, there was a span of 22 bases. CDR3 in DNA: TGTGCCAGCAGTTCTCCCGGGAGCGAGGGGGTTAGTCAGCCCCAGCATTTT. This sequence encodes CASSSPGSEGVSQPQHF.

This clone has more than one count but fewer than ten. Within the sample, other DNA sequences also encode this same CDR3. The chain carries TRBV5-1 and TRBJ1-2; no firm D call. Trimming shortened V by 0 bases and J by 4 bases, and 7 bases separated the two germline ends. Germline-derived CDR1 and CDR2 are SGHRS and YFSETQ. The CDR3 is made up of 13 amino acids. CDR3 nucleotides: TGCGCCAGCAGCTTGGAAGGTAGCTATGGCTACACCTTC. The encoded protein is CASSLEGSYGYTF. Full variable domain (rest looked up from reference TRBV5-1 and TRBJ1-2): KAGVTQTPRYLIKTRGQQVTLSCSPISGHRSVSWYQQTPGQGLQFLFEYFSETQRNKGNFPGRFSGRQFSNSRSEMNVSTLELGDSALYLCASSLEGSYGYTFGSGTRLTVV.

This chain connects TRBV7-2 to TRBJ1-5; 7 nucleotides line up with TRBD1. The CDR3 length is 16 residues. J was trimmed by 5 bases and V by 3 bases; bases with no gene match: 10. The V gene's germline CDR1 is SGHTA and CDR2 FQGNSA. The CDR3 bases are TGTGCCAGCAGCTTGTATAAGGGACAGAGAGATCAGCCCCAGCATTTT. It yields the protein CASSLYKGQRDQPQHF.

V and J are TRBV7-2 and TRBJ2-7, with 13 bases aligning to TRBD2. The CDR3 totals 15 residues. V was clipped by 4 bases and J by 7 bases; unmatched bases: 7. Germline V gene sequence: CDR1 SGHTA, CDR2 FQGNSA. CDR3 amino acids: CASSYDTGLAGEQYF. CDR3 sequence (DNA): TGTGCCAGCAGCTACGATACGGGACTAGCGGGGGAGCAGTACTTC.

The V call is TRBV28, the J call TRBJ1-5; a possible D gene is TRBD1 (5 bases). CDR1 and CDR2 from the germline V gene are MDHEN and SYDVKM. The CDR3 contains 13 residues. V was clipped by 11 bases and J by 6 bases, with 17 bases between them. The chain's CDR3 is CAGGTPGSQPQHF. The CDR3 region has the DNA TGTGCCGGGGGAACTCCAGGGTCTCAGCCCCAGCATTTT.

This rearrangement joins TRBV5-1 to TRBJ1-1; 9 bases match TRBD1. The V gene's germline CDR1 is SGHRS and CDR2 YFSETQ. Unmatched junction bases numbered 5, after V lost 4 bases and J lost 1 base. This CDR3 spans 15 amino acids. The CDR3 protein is CASSPKGQGNTEAFF. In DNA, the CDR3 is TGCGCCAGCAGCCCAAAGGGACAGGGGAACACTGAAGCTTTCTTT.

The CDR3 here is CASSPDRVTDTQYF. The CDR3 nucleotides read TGTGCCAGCAGCCCAGACAGGGTGACAGATACGCAGTATTTT. The chain combines TRBV28 with TRBJ2-3, with 7 bases aligning to TRBD1. Germline values: CDR1 MDHEN, CDR2 SYDVKM. The CDR3 totals 14 residues. Losses at the gene ends were 6 bases for V and 3 bases for J; bases not matched to a gene: 6.

The CDR3 protein is CASGPGVNEKLFF. CDR3 DNA sequence: TGTGCCAGCGGGCCAGGCGTTAATGAAAAACTGTTTTTT. V and J are TRBV6-1 and TRBJ1-4; D is unclear. This CDR3 contains 13 residues. The germline V and J ends were trimmed by 8 bases and 4 bases, with 11 bases remaining between them. Germline V CDR1 and CDR2: MNHNS, SASEGT.

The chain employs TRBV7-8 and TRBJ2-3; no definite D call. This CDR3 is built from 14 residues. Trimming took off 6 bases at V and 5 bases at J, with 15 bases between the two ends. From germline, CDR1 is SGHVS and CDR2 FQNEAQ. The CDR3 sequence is CASSLVGRGDTQYF. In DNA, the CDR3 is TGTGCCAGCAGTTTGGTAGGAAGAGGAGATACGCAGTATTTT. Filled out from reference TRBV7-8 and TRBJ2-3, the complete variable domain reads GAGVSQSPRYKVAKRGQDVALRCDPISGHVSLFWYQQALGQGPEFLTYFQNEAQLDKSGLPSDRFFAERPEGSVSTLKIQRTQQEDSAVYLCASSLVGRGDTQYFGPGTRLTVL.